Listed below are T cell receptor beta chains from one sample, sequenced in a study of blood T cell repertoires in COVID-19. Profiled with immunoSEQ multiplex PCR; TCRdb holds only in-frame clones, not every one. The sample shows about 25,000 clones, roughly 89% of them seen only once. The specimen was peripheral blood. The receptors here all came from a man aged 70 or older with active COVID-19. Both conserved end residues are part of each CDR3. The D gene is left open where the match is weak. Rows may omit the clone size; those that give it use once, few, many or a size class.

length	V	J	size	D	CDR3	DNA
14	TRBV5-6	TRBJ1-2	.	TRBD1	CASSFRRQGYGYTF	TGTGCCAGCAGCTTTCGGCGACAGGGCTATGGCTACACCTTC
12	TRBV18	TRBJ1-2	once	.	CASSRGDYGYTF	TGTGCCAGCTCACGGGGCGACTATGGCTACACCTTC
15	TRBV19	TRBJ2-5	.	TRBD2	CASRRTSGAQETQYF	TGTGCCAGTAGAAGGACTAGCGGAGCTCAAGAGACCCAGTACTTC
15	TRBV28	TRBJ2-3	.	TRBD1	CASRTGGQGTDTQYF	TGTGCCAGCAGGACAGGGGGCCAGGGCACAGATACGCAGTATTTT
12	TRBV6-5	TRBJ1-6	.	.	CASNTGNSPLHF	TGTGCCAGCAATACAGGGAATTCACCCCTCCACTTT
15	TRBV9	TRBJ1-4	.	TRBD1	CASSVDGQGGEKLFF	TGTGCCAGCAGCGTAGATGGACAGGGAGGTGAAAAACTGTTTTTT
15	TRBV7-9	TRBJ2-3	.	.	CASSLVAGRTDTQYF	TGTGCCAGCAGCTTAGTTGCGGGCCGGACAGATACGCAGTATTTT
18	TRBV19	TRBJ1-3	.	TRBD1	CASSRTPRQGRSGNTIYF	TGTGCCAGTAGCCGAACCCCGAGACAGGGGCGCTCTGGAAACACCATATATTTT
13	TRBV28	TRBJ2-2	.	TRBD1	CASSGQVTGELFF	TGTGCCAGCAGCGGACAGGTGACCGGGGAGCTGTTTTTT
14	TRBV30	TRBJ2-1	once	TRBD1	CAWSLSDRANEQFF	TGTGCCTGGAGTCTCAGCGACAGGGCCAATGAGCAGTTCTTC
14	TRBV7-8	TRBJ2-3	.	.	CASSLAGGIDTQYF	TGTGCCAGCAGCTTAGCAGGCGGGATAGATACGCAGTATTTT
15	TRBV14	TRBJ2-7	.	TRBD2	CASSQVPGGAGEQYF	TGTGCCAGCAGCCAAGTCCCCGGGGGGGCTGGTGAGCAGTACTTC
14	TRBV6-5	TRBJ1-5	.	.	CASSTAGWNQPQHF	TGTGCCAGCAGTACTGCAGGGTGGAATCAGCCCCAGCATTTT
14	TRBV27	TRBJ2-1	.	TRBD2	CASKWLAGNNEQFF	TGTGCCAGCAAATGGCTAGCGGGGAACAATGAGCAGTTCTTC
18	TRBV7-9	TRBJ2-7	.	TRBD1	CASSSTRTLGQGHYEQYF	TGTGCCAGCAGCTCCACCCGAACTTTGGGACAGGGCCACTACGAGCAGTACTTC
14	TRBV18	TRBJ1-1	.	.	CASSPGRDGTEAFF	TGTGCCAGCTCACCGGGGAGGGACGGAACTGAAGCTTTCTTT
14	TRBV30	TRBJ1-5	.	.	CAWSKTNSNQPQHF	TGTGCCTGGAGTAAGACAAATAGCAATCAGCCCCAGCATTTT
14	TRBV7-2	TRBJ2-5	.	.	CASSLGQSKWAQYF	TGTGCCAGCAGCCTAGGACAGTCCAAATGGGCCCAGTACTTC
16	TRBV7-9	TRBJ2-1	.	TRBD2	CASSPAGASGYNEQFF	TGTGCCAGCAGCCCCGCTGGGGCTAGCGGATACAATGAGCAGTTCTTC
15	TRBV10-2	TRBJ2-1	.	TRBD2	CASSSSGGAYNEQFF	TGCGCCAGCAGCTCTAGCGGGGGGGCCTACAATGAGCAGTTCTTC
13	TRBV14	TRBJ1-5	.	.	CASSRTRDQPQHF	TGTGCCAGCAGCCGCACACGGGATCAGCCCCAGCATTTT
11	TRBV15	TRBJ1-2	.	.	CATSPGYGYTF	TGTGCCACCAGCCCCGGGTATGGCTACACCTTC
15	TRBV7-3	TRBJ2-1	.	TRBD1	CASSTTGDLYNEQFF	TGTGCCAGCAGCACTACAGGGGACCTTTACAATGAGCAGTTCTTC
14	TRBV7-3	TRBJ1-2	.	.	CASSPGLGDYGYTF	TGTGCCAGCAGCCCCGGACTCGGGGACTATGGCTACACCTTC
17	TRBV11-2	TRBJ2-5	.	TRBD1	CASSLGTGMVQGETQYF	TGTGCCAGCAGCTTGGGGACAGGGATGGTCCAAGGGGAGACCCAGTACTTC
12	TRBV3-1/TRBV3-2	TRBJ2-7	.	.	CASSLRRGEQYF	TGTGCCAGCAGCCTTCGCCGGGGCGAGCAGTACTTC
16	TRBV7-8	TRBJ2-7	.	TRBD1	CASSVGQALRSYEQYF	TGTGCCAGCAGCGTAGGACAGGCCCTTCGGTCCTACGAGCAGTACTTC
16	TRBV7-3	TRBJ2-1	.	TRBD2	CASSLSGSGRYNEQFF	TGTGCCAGCAGCTTATCAGGTAGCGGGCGATACAATGAGCAGTTCTTC
15	TRBV5-1	TRBJ2-3	.	TRBD2	CASSRPSGGTDTQYF	TGCGCCAGCAGCCGTCCTAGCGGGGGTACAGATACGCAGTATTTT
15	TRBV5-1	TRBJ2-6	.	.	CASSSGNSGANVLTF	TGCGCCAGCAGCTCAGGGAACTCTGGGGCCAACGTCCTGACTTTC
15	TRBV1	TRBJ2-4	.	.	CTSSPWGTSENIQYF	TGCACCAGCAGCCCCTGGGGGACTAGCGAGAACATTCAGTACTTC
15	TRBV3-1/TRBV3-2	TRBJ1-2	.	.	CASSQDDRGNYGYTF	TGTGCCAGCAGCCAAGATGATCGGGGTAACTATGGCTACACCTTC
13	TRBV4-3	TRBJ1-1	.	.	CASSQAQNTEAFF	TGCGCCAGCAGCCAAGCCCAGAACACTGAAGCTTTCTTT
13	TRBV4-3	TRBJ2-3	.	.	CASGPQHGDTQYF	TGCGCCAGCGGGCCTCAGCATGGAGATACGCAGTATTTT
16	TRBV5-6	TRBJ1-3	.	TRBD1	CASSRQGTESGNTIYF	TGTGCCAGCAGCCGACAGGGGACGGAATCTGGAAACACCATATATTTT
14	TRBV19	TRBJ1-6	.	TRBD1	CASNEGRGASPLHF	TGTGCCAGTAACGAGGGCAGGGGGGCTTCACCCCTCCACTTT
15	TRBV30	TRBJ1-1	.	.	CAWMPQGLMNTEAFF	TGTGCCTGGATGCCCCAGGGGTTAATGAACACTGAAGCTTTCTTT
14	TRBV27	TRBJ2-5	once	TRBD2	CASRAGGSLGTQYF	TGTGCCAGCAGGGCCGGGGGGTCCCTAGGGACCCAGTACTTC
16	TRBV18	TRBJ2-2	.	TRBD1	CASSPPGQGGTGELFF	TGTGCCAGCTCACCACCGGGACAGGGGGGCACCGGGGAGCTGTTTTTT
13	TRBV12-3/TRBV12-4	TRBJ2-1	.	.	CASSLSSYNEQFF	TGTGCCAGCAGTTTGAGTTCCTACAATGAGCAGTTCTTC
15	TRBV9	TRBJ2-1	.	.	CASSVGINRGSEQFF	TGTGCCAGCAGCGTAGGAATCAATAGGGGGAGTGAGCAGTTCTTC